These 26 T cell receptor beta chains originate from one sample sequenced in a study of high-grade serous ovarian cancer treatment subgroups. Tumor tissue was taken before any definitive surgery or chemotherapy was given. Repertoires were generated with immunoSEQ multiplex PCR, while TCRdb's copy carries only in-frame clones and drops some. The repertoire holds 1,900 or so clones, 75% to 85% seen once, with about 7.8% in the top ten. Sequencing input: tumor tissue. All receptors derive from a human donor with high-grade serous ovarian cancer.

The chain links TRBV18 to TRBJ1-1; D remains ambiguous. Germline CDR1 reads KGHSH; CDR2 reads LQKENI. Deletions cut 3 bases from V and 1 base from J, with 6 bases between. CDR3 size: 13 residues. CDR3 nucleotide sequence: TGTGCCAGCTCACCCTCGGGGAACACTGAAGCTTTCTTT. Translation gives CASSPSGNTEAFF.

The CDR3 DNA reads TGTGCCAGTAGTGGGGCCCGGGGGGCAGGTCAGCCCCAGCATTTT. Encoded protein: CASSGARGAGQPQHF. This chain connects TRBV19 to TRBJ1-5; maybe TRBD1 (6 bases). This CDR3 is 15 amino acids long. The V end lost 5 bases, the J end lost 6 bases, and 17 bases lay between the germline ends. Germline CDR1 is LNHDA and CDR2 is SQIVND (reference sequence).

Written as DNA, the CDR3 is TGTGCCAGCAGTAAAGACAGCTGGGCTAATGAAAAACTGTTTTTT. Translating it yields CASSKDSWANEKLFF. V usage is TRBV7-9 and J usage is TRBJ1-4; possible D gene TRBD1, 5 bases. The CDR3 is 15 amino acids. Germline assignment: CDR1 SEHNR and CDR2 FQNEAQ (reference sequence). The germline V and J ends were trimmed by 6 bases and 3 bases, with 14 bases remaining between them.

The V gene is TRBV7-9, the J gene TRBJ1-1, with 8 bases identical to TRBD1. CDR3 length: 14 amino acids. With V trimmed by 1 base and J by 5 bases, 3 bases remained unmatched. Germline CDR1 reads SEHNR; CDR2 reads FQNEAQ (reference sequence). CDR3 in DNA: TGTGCCAGCAGCTTAGGGCAGGGGGCGACTGAAGCTTTCTTT. It translates to CASSLGQGATEAFF.

This clone was observed a handful of times. The CDR3 coding sequence is TGTGCCAGCAGCATAGCCGGGACAGGGAGAATTTTGAGATTCTGGGAGCAGTACGTC. Translating gives CASSIAGTGRILRFWEQYV. V is TRBV21-1 and J is TRBJ2-7; the DNA was not used to check the table's D call, TRBD1. TRBV21-1 constitutes a pseudogene. This CDR3 comprises 19 residues.

There are a few counts of this clone. The rearrangement joins TRBV28 to TRBJ2-7; no clear D. The CDR3 runs to 17 residues. CDR1 MDHEN and CDR2 SYDVKM come from the germline V gene. Trimming stripped 4 bases from V and 0 bases from J, with 19 bases between. The CDR3 loop is CASSSLRRQGSSYEQYV. The CDR3 DNA is TGTGCCAGCAGTTCCCTCCGACGACAAGGAAGCTCCTACGAGCAGTACGTC.

The J gene is TRBJ2-7, the V gene TRBV2; possible D gene TRBD2, 6 bases. CDR1 is SNHLY and CDR2 is FYNNEI in the germline V gene. The CDR3 has 18 residues. With 3 bases removed from V and 2 bases from J, the gap between germline ends came to 23 bases. CDR3 residues: CASSDLKRTDGRTYEQYV. The CDR3 coding sequence is TGTGCCAGCAGTGATTTGAAAAGGACTGATGGGAGGACCTACGAGCAGTACGTC.

The gene calls are TRBV5-5 and TRBJ1-2; D gene ambiguous. V was shortened by 0 bases and J by 14 bases, with 11 bases between the two germline ends. This CDR3 is 11 amino acids long. CDR1 and CDR2 (germline): SGHKS, YYEKEE (reference sequence). Here the CDR3 reads CASSLERVDTF. As DNA, the CDR3 is TGTGCCAGCAGCTTGGAAAGGGTCGATACCTTC.

The J gene is TRBJ1-1, the V gene TRBV11-2; 8 positions agree with TRBD1. Germline V CDR1 and CDR2: SGHAT, FQNNGV. The V and J ends lost 5 bases and 6 bases, in that order; junction bases with no gene match: 14. This CDR3 comprises 16 residues. CDR3 sequence: CASSLIFRDRYAEAFF. DNA for the CDR3: TGTGCCAGCAGCCTAATTTTTCGGGACAGGTACGCTGAAGCTTTCTTT.

The chain uses TRBV4-1 and TRBJ2-3; 9 nucleotides align to TRBD1. The CDR3 sequence is 14 residues long. In germline, CDR1 is MGHRA, CDR2 YSYEKL. After removal of 4 bases from V and 7 bases from J, the junction contained 6 bases not matched to a gene. DNA for the CDR3: TGCGCCAGCAGCCGGGGACAGGGTGGGAATACGCAGTATTTT. Amino acid sequence: CASSRGQGGNTQYF.

The V gene is TRBV6-1, the J gene TRBJ2-3, with TRBD1 as a possible D gene (5 bases). V dropped 3 bases and J dropped 2 bases, with 9 bases sitting between them. The germline V gene encodes CDR1 MNHNS and CDR2 SASEGT. The CDR3 consists of 14 residues. The CDR3 DNA reads as TGTGCCAGCAGTGATAGGGGCCACACAGATACGCAGTATTTT. This gives the protein CASSDRGHTDTQYF.

This chain joins TRBV6-5 and TRBJ1-2; D is possibly TRBD1 (6 bases). The CDR3 extends over 14 amino acids. Per the germline V gene, CDR1 is MNHEY and CDR2 is SVGAGI. Trimming removed 2 bases from V and 6 bases from J, with 13 bases in between. The CDR3 DNA reads as TGTGCCAGCAGTTACGCCGGGGGGGCGGATGGCTACACCTTC. It yields the protein CASSYAGGADGYTF.

This clone was seen a handful of times. V is TRBV2 and J is TRBJ1-3, with D possibly TRBD1 on 6 matching bases. This CDR3 contains 12 residues. V lost 5 bases and J lost 6, with 8 bases in between. The germline V gene has CDR1 SNHLY and CDR2 FYNNEI. As DNA, the CDR3 is TGTGCCAGCAGTTACAGGGCAAACACCATATATTTT. It encodes CASSYRANTIYF.

The rearrangement links TRBV6-5 to TRBJ2-1, with a weak D call TRBD2 (6 bases). The CDR3 spans 15 residues. V was clipped by 4 bases and J by 2 bases, with 12 bases between them. CDR1 MNHEY and CDR2 SVGAGI come from the germline V gene. The CDR3, as DNA: TGTGCCAGCAGTTTCCGGGGGATCACCTACAATGAGCAGTTCTTC. Translated: CASSFRGITYNEQFF.

The V and J genes are TRBV5-1 and TRBJ2-2, with D perhaps matching TRBD2 (6 bases). The CDR3 covers 16 residues. Trimming removed 1 base at V and 1 base at J, with 11 bases between. Germline values: CDR1 SGHRS, CDR2 YFSETQ. This CDR3 is CASSLRRGGNTGELFF. In DNA form, the CDR3 reads TGCGCCAGCAGCTTGCGGCGGGGAGGGAACACCGGGGAGCTGTTTTTT.

This clone has just one count. The chain links TRBV9 to TRBJ1-1; no clear D. V gave up 2 bases and J gave up 4 bases, with 12 bases separating them. This CDR3 has 14 residues. Per the germline V gene, CDR1 is SGDLS and CDR2 is YYNGEE. The CDR3 spells CASSVAALSTEAFF. The CDR3 nucleotides read TGTGCCAGCAGCGTCGCCGCTCTGAGCACTGAAGCTTTCTTT. The full variable domain, in which reference TRBV9 and TRBJ1-1 provide the parts outside the CDR3, is DSGVTQTPKHLITATGQRVTLRCSPRSGDLSVYWYQQSLDQGLQFLIQYYNGEERAKGNILERFSAQQFPDLHSELNLSSLELGDSALYFCASSVAALSTEAFFGQGTRLTVV.

J is TRBJ1-6 and V is TRBV9, with 9 bases fitting TRBD1. This CDR3 has 15 residues. Germline-derived CDR1 and CDR2 are SGDLS and YYNGEE. V lost 0 bases, J lost 9 bases, and 4 bases stayed unmatched. CDR3: CASSVGDRDGSPLHF. CDR3 DNA: TGTGCCAGCAGCGTAGGGGACAGGGACGGTTCACCCCTCCACTTT.

The genes are TRBV14 and TRBJ2-7; D ambiguous. CDR1 and CDR2 from the germline V gene are SGHDN and FVKESK. Trimming stripped 5 bases from V and 8 bases from J, with 10 bases between. This CDR3 is 11 amino acids long. CDR3 in DNA: TGTGCCAGCAGCTTGGGGTTCCAGCAGTACTTC. Amino acids: CASSLGFQQYF.

This clone was detected only a few times. The chain couples TRBV19 to TRBJ2-7; possible D gene TRBD2, 6 bases. The CDR3 is made up of 14 amino acids. CDR1 is LNHDA and CDR2 is SQIVND in the germline V gene (reference sequence). V was trimmed by 8 bases and J by 3 bases, leaving 17 bases between them. In nucleotides, the CDR3 is TGTGCCAGTCCTGAGACTAGAAGAAACTACGAGCAGTACTTC. Protein: CASPETRRNYEQYF.

This sequence joins TRBV5-1 and TRBJ2-7, with 12 nucleotides matching TRBD1. Germline V gene lookup returns CDR1 SGHRS and CDR2 YFSETQ. V was pared by 2 bases and J by 6 bases, with 12 bases of the junction left unmatched. The CDR3 has 17 amino acids. In DNA form, the CDR3 reads TGCGCCAGCAGCTTATCCTTCTCAGGGACAGGGGGCTCCGAGCAGTACTTC. Protein sequence: CASSLSFSGTGGSEQYF.

The genes are TRBV6-5 and TRBJ2-3; D perhaps matches TRBD1 (6 bases). Germline V gene lookup returns CDR1 MNHEY and CDR2 SVGAGI. V was cut by 0 bases and J by 11 bases, with 15 bases left in between. This CDR3 is built from 14 residues. The CDR3 DNA is TGTGCCAGCAGTTACTCGGTGCAGGGGCAAAGGCAGTATTTT. This codes for CASSYSVQGQRQYF.

The V call is TRBV7-9, the J call TRBJ1-3, with D uncertain. This CDR3 is built from 12 residues. Germline V gene sequence: CDR1 SEHNR, CDR2 FQNEAQ (reference sequence). Trimming left V 4 bases short and J 3 bases short, with 4 bases between. Written as DNA, the CDR3 is TGTGCCAGCAGCTCGGTTGGAAACACCATATATTTT. Its translation is CASSSVGNTIYF.

The J gene is TRBJ2-1, the V gene TRBV9, with D possibly being TRBD1 (5 bases). The germline CDR1 and CDR2 sequences are SGDLS and YYNGEE. V was clipped by 4 bases and J by 0 bases, with 11 bases between them. This CDR3 has 15 residues. This CDR3 is CASSQDISSYNEQFF. Written as DNA, the CDR3 is TGTGCCAGCAGCCAGGACATTAGCTCCTACAATGAGCAGTTCTTC.

This chain links TRBV11-2 with TRBJ2-3; TRBD1 might be the D (5 bases). CDR3 length equals 14 residues. Germline loops: CDR1 SGHAT, CDR2 FQNNGV. Deletions cut 3 bases from V and 3 bases from J, with 10 bases between. CDR3 sequence reads: CASSFRARTDTQYF. The CDR3 coding sequence is TGTGCCAGCAGCTTCAGGGCGAGGACAGATACGCAGTATTTT.

The chain uses TRBV19 and TRBJ1-1, with D maybe TRBD1 (6 bases). The CDR3 sequence is 15 residues long. V was clipped by 2 bases and J by 5 bases, with 15 bases between them. Germline V gives CDR1 LNHDA, CDR2 SQIVND (reference sequence). In DNA, the CDR3 is TGTGCCAGTAGTATAAAGGGGGGAGGGCAGACTGAAGCTTTCTTT. As protein: CASSIKGGGQTEAFF. The full variable domain, its missing parts supplied by reference TRBV19 and TRBJ1-1, is DGGITQSPKYLFRKEGQNVTLSCEQNLNHDAMYWYRQDPGQGLRLIYYSQIVNDFQKGDIAEGYSVSREKKESFPLTVTSAQKNPTAFYLCASSIKGGGQTEAFFGQGTRLTVV.

This chain links TRBV19 with TRBJ2-1, with D possibly being TRBD2 (6 bases). CDR1 is LNHDA and CDR2 is SQIVND in the germline V gene (reference sequence). V lost 5 bases and J 5 bases, leaving 13 bases between the germline ends. CDR3 length equals 14 residues. The CDR3 nucleotides are TGTGCCAGTAGTCGCCGGGACTTTAACAATGAGCAGTTCTTC. It codes for CASSRRDFNNEQFF.